What follows are 19 T cell receptor beta chains derived from one specimen sequenced in a study of cytomegalovirus exposure and HLA in healthy donors. The method was immunoSEQ multiplex PCR; TCRdb's version includes in-frame clones alone and lacks a portion of them. The data hold 150,000 to 200,000 clones, with roughly 80% observed a single time. The sample taken for sequencing was PBMCs. The receptors were gathered from a man younger than 35 in good health and CMV-seropositive.

This clone was observed a handful of times. The chain joins TRBV4-1 to TRBJ1-2, with D hard to call. The CDR3 loop spans 15 amino acids. The ends were cut back, 0 bases at V and 1 base at J, with 9 bases in the middle. CDR1 MGHRA and CDR2 YSYEKL come from the germline V gene. Written as DNA, the CDR3 is TGCGCCAGCAGCCAAGATCCGAACGGTAACTATGGCTACACCTTC. This translates into CASSQDPNGNYGYTF.

The chain employs TRBV7-9 and TRBJ1-2; D is perhaps TRBD1 (5 bases). The germline V and J ends were trimmed by 3 bases and 7 bases, with 12 bases remaining between them. CDR1 and CDR2 from the germline V gene are SEHNR and FQNEAQ (reference sequence). The CDR3 length is 13 residues. This CDR3 reads CASSLTDSFGYTF. The CDR3, as DNA: TGTGCCAGCAGCTTGACAGACTCCTTTGGCTACACCTTC.

The chain is built from TRBV5-1 and TRBJ2-1, with TRBD2 identical over 13 bases. Germline values: CDR1 SGHRS, CDR2 YFSETQ. V gave up 4 bases and J gave up 6 bases; unmatched junction bases: 4. The CDR3 covers 15 residues. This CDR3 is CASSPRLAGGNEQFF. CDR3 nucleotides: TGCGCCAGCAGCCCCCGACTAGCGGGGGGCAATGAGCAGTTCTTC.

This clone was seen a single time. This chain joins TRBV5-1 and TRBJ2-7, with 7 bases aligning to TRBD2. J gave up 2 bases and V 4 bases, and 6 bases lay outside the gene matches. Per the germline V gene, CDR1 is SGHRS and CDR2 is YFSETQ. The CDR3 sequence is 14 residues long. The CDR3 spells CASSVAGDPYEQYF. CDR3 bases: TGCGCCAGCAGCGTGGCGGGGGACCCCTACGAGCAGTACTTC.

The rearrangement uses TRBV6-1 and TRBJ2-1; 9 bases match TRBD2. With V trimmed by 2 bases and J by 9 bases, 5 bases remained unmatched. The CDR3 is 14 amino acids. In germline, CDR1 is MNHNS, CDR2 SASEGT. The CDR3 sequence: CASSELAGGGEQFF. The CDR3 DNA follows: TGTGCCAGCAGTGAACTCGCGGGAGGGGGTGAGCAGTTCTTC.

This clone was observed a few times. The chain carries TRBV11-1 and TRBJ2-7; D perhaps matches TRBD2 (6 bases). The V end lost 3 bases, the J end lost 12 bases, and 12 bases lay between the germline ends. There are 11 residues in the CDR3. Germline V CDR1 and CDR2: SGHAT, FQDESV (reference sequence). CDR3 in DNA: TGTGCCAGCAGCTTGCGGGGCGTAATGTACTTC. Its translation is CASSLRGVMYF.

V gene TRBV30 combines with J gene TRBJ2-1; maybe TRBD2 (6 bases). This CDR3 has 15 residues. CDR1 GTSNPN and CDR2 SVGIG come from the germline V gene (reference sequence). V lost 2 bases, J lost 6 bases, and 17 bases lay in between. CDR3 DNA: TGTGCCTGGAGTCTGGGGGGAGCCGGGGCCAATGAGCAGTTCTTC. Translation: CAWSLGGAGANEQFF.

The chain is built from TRBV19 and TRBJ2-5, with D tentatively TRBD1 (8 bases). The germline V gene has CDR1 LNHDA and CDR2 SQIVND (reference sequence). The CDR3 contains 15 residues. With 5 bases removed from V and 4 bases from J, the gap between germline ends came to 17 bases. CDR3 residues: CASSANRGGLETQYF. The CDR3 DNA reads as TGTGCCAGTAGTGCAAACAGGGGGGGCTTAGAGACCCAGTACTTC.

This clone appeared once. Other DNA sequences of this sample code for an identical CDR3. The genes are TRBV27 and TRBJ2-5; D perhaps matches TRBD2 (5 bases). This CDR3 is 12 amino acids long. V was pared by 5 bases and J by 5 bases, with 9 bases between. Germline V gene sequence: CDR1 MNHEY, CDR2 SMNVEV (reference sequence). The CDR3 sequence: CASSPRGETQYF. CDR3 coding DNA: TGTGCCAGCAGTCCGAGAGGGGAGACCCAGTACTTC.

This chain uses TRBV27 with TRBJ2-2; a weak D match, TRBD1 (5 bases). The germline CDR1 and CDR2 sequences are MNHEY and SMNVEV (reference sequence). Trimming removed 6 bases at V and 8 bases at J, with 13 bases between. The CDR3 length is 13 residues. The CDR3 region has the DNA TGTGCCAGCAGCCCTCAGGGTTTGGGGGAGCTGTTTTTT. As protein: CASSPQGLGELFF.

The rearrangement links TRBV6-1 to TRBJ1-1; D ambiguous. Per germline, CDR1 MNHNS and CDR2 SASEGT. Trimming left V 3 bases short and J 10 bases short, with 12 bases between. The CDR3 runs to 12 residues. In DNA form, the CDR3 reads TGTGCCAGCAGTGACGATCAAGAGGTAGCTTTCTTT. It specifies CASSDDQEVAFF.

The chain couples TRBV5-6 to TRBJ2-7; 7 bases are a match to TRBD1. Trimming at V came to 0 bases and at J to 1 base, leaving 4 bases not matched to a gene. Looked up from germline, CDR1 is SGHDT and CDR2 is YYEEEE. The CDR3 length is 15 residues. CDR3 nucleotides: TGTGCCAGCAGCTTGGTTGACAGGGTGTCCTACGAGCAGTACTTC. Residues: CASSLVDRVSYEQYF.

This clone was counted many times. The V gene is TRBV21-1, the J gene TRBJ2-7; TRBD1 is the table's D call, not checked against the DNA. TRBV21-1 is classified as a pseudogene. This CDR3 contains 17 residues. CDR3 loop: CASSPTGPGTGTYEQYF. The CDR3 region has the DNA TGTGCCAGCAGCCCAACGGGGCCCGGGACAGGAACCTACGAGCAGTACTTC.

This clone was recorded only once. V gene TRBV19 combines with J gene TRBJ1-5; perhaps TRBD1 as D (5 bases). CDR1 and CDR2 from the germline V gene are LNHDA and SQIVND (reference sequence). CDR3 length: 12 amino acids. The V end lost 0 bases, the J end lost 9 bases, and 6 bases lay between the germline ends. The CDR3 spells CASSIEGLPQHF. In DNA, the CDR3 is TGTGCCAGTAGTATAGAGGGACTGCCCCAGCATTTT.

The chain combines TRBV13 with TRBJ2-7, with TRBD2 matching 8 bases. With V trimmed by 4 bases and J by 2 bases, 10 bases remained unmatched. The CDR3 has 16 amino acids. Germline V CDR1 and CDR2: PRHDT, FYEKMQ (reference sequence). Written as DNA, the CDR3 is TGTGCCAGCAGCTCGAGGCACAGCGGGGGAACCTACGAGCAGTACTTC. Its protein product is CASSSRHSGGTYEQYF.

The chain couples TRBV29-1 to TRBJ2-1; TRBD1 might be the D (5 bases). CDR3 length equals 15 residues. CDR1 and CDR2 (germline): SQVTM, ANQGSEA. Trimming removed 3 bases from V and 1 base from J, with 13 bases in between. The CDR3 protein is CSVDQGLKSYNEQFF. The CDR3 bases are TGCAGCGTTGATCAGGGTTTGAAGTCCTACAATGAGCAGTTCTTC.

This chain connects TRBV27 to TRBJ1-5; no reliable D call. The CDR3 loop spans 13 amino acids. Looked up from germline, CDR1 is MNHEY and CDR2 is SMNVEV (reference sequence). V was trimmed by 5 bases and J by 4 bases, leaving 9 bases between them. CDR3 coding DNA: TGTGCCAGCAGTGGGCACTTTAATCAGCCCCAGCATTTT. Its translation is CASSGHFNQPQHF.

This chain connects TRBV5-1 to TRBJ2-5, with TRBD2 matching over 9 bases. The CDR3 runs 15 residues. Trimming at V came to 3 bases and at J to 3 bases, leaving 6 bases not matched to a gene. CDR1 is SGHRS and CDR2 is YFSETQ in the germline V gene. CDR3 residues: CASSSGGLAKETQYF. The CDR3 DNA is TGCGCCAGCAGCTCGGGTGGACTAGCGAAAGAGACCCAGTACTTC.

This clone has only a few counts. The chain carries TRBV2 and TRBJ2-7; TRBD1 agrees at 7 bases. CDR1 and CDR2 (germline): SNHLY, FYNNEI. CDR3 length: 14 residues. V dropped 9 bases and J dropped 2; count of bases not matched to a gene: 10. CDR3 protein: CASLWTGLTYEQYF. CDR3 DNA: TGTGCCAGTCTCTGGACAGGTCTAACCTACGAGCAGTACTTC.